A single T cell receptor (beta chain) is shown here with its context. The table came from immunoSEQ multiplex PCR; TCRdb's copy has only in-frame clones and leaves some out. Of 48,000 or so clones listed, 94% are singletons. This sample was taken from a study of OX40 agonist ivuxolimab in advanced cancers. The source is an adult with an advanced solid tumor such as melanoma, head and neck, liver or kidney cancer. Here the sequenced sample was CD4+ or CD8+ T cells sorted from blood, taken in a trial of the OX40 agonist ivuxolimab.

The CDR3 reads CASKSSVRADFAGANVLTF. In DNA form, the CDR3 reads TGCGCCAGCAAGTCGAGTGTCAGGGCCGATTTTGCTGGGGCCAACGTCCTGACTTTC. The gene calls are TRBV4-1 and TRBJ2-6; D may be TRBD1 (5 bases). V was shortened by 7 bases and J by 2 bases, with 24 bases between the two germline ends. CDR1 is MGHRA and CDR2 is YSYEKL in the germline V gene. This CDR3 is built from 19 residues.